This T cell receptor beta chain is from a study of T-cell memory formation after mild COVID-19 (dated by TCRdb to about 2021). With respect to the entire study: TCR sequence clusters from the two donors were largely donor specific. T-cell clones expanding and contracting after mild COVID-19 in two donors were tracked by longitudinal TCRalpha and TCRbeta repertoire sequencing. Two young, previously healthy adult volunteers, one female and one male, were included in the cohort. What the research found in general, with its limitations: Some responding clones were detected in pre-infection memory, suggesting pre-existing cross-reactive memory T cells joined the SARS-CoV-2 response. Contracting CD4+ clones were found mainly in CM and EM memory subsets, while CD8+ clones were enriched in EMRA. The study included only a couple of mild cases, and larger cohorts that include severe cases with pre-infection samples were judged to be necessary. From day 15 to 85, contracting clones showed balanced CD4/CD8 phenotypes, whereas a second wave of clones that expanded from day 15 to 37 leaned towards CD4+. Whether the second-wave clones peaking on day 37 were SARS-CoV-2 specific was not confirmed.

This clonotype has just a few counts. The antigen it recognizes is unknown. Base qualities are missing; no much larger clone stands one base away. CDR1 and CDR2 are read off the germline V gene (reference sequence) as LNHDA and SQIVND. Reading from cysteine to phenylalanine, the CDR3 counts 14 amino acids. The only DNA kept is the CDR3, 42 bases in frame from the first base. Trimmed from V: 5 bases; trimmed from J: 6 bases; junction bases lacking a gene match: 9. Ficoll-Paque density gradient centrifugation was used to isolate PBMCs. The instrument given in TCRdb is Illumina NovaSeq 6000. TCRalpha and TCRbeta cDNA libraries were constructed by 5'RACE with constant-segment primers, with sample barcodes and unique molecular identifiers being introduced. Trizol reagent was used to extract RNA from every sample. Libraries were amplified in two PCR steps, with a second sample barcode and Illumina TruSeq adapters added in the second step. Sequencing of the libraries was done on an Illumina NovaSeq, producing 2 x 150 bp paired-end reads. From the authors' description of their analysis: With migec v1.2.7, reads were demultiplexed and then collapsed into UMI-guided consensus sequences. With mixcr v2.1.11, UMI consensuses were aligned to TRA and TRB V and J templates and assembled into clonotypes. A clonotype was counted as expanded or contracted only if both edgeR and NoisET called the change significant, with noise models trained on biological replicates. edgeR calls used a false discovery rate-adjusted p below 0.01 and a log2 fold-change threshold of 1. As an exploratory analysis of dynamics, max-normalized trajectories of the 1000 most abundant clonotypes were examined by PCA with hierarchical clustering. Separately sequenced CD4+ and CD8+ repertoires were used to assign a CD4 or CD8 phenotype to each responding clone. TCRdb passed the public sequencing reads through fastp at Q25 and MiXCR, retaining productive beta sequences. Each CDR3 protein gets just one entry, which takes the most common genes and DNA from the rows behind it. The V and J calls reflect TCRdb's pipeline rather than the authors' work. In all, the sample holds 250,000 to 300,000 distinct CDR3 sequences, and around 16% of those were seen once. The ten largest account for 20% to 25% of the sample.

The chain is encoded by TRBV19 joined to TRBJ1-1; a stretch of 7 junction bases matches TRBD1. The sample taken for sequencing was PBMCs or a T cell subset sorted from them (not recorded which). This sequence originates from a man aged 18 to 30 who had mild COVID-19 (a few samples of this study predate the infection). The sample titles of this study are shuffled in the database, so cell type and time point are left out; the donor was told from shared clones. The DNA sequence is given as TGTGCCAGTAGTCCCCCTGGGGACAGTTCTGAAGCTTTCTTT. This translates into CASSPPGDSSEAFF.